This record concerns one TCR beta chain sequence. This receptor's antigen is unknown. Base quality data are lacking; no much larger clone is found one base away. The data stem from a study of blood T cell repertoires in COVID-19 (dated by TCRdb to 2019 to 2021). In the study overall: Samples covering the acute and convalescent phases of COVID-19 were provided by collaborators in the United States, Italy and Spain. The dataset comprised deeply sampled blood TCRbeta repertoires from subjects exposed to, actively infected with, or recovered from COVID-19. Samples were obtained from the ongoing ImmuneRACE study (first 160 participants) and from 1,254 subjects provided by 6 global collaborators. The repertoires were released in a freely available public database meant as a resource for research on the immune response to SARS-CoV-2. The prospective study material was composed of cDNA or gDNA derived from T cells, B-cell-depleted T cells, or PBMCs. Where HLA class I and class II types were available, the types were taken from metadata supplied by the sample provider, not from assay-based typing. A de-identified subject ID, COVID-19 status, age in years and sex were almost always included in the sample metadata.

Collaborating institutions collected whole blood in K2EDTA tubes following their own protocols. For TCRbeta analysis, collaborator samples were shipped as frozen whole blood, as isolated PBMCs, or as DNA extracted from either sample type. Here is what the overall study found, with its caveats: How much clinical and demographic metadata was included differed by source and by participant, and the metadata was provided uncurated.

TCRbeta CDR3 regions were amplified from genomic DNA by means of the immunoSEQ Assay, a bias-controlled multiplex PCR. The authors processed their data as follows. The number of nucleated cells in each sample was estimated by amplification of reference gene primers within the assay. Sequence reads were collapsed and filtered to measure the absolute abundance of every unique TCRbeta CDR3 rearrangement. Productive Simpson clonality was computed per sample as the square root of Simpson's diversity index over productive rearrangements. The source is immuneACCESS, and TCRdb retained only in-frame sequences with V and J called. Part of the clones is not carried over; for the studies checked, unresolved V genes explain less than half of this, and the remainder is unexplained. Clone size and V and J calls were adopted from that table, with D and trimming inferred from the DNA. The sample records approximately 70,000 clones, about nine tenths of which are singletons. The ten largest account for roughly 6.5% of the sample.

There are 16 amino acids in the CDR3, from cysteine to phenylalanine inclusive. Left in the record is the CDR3 DNA by itself, 48 bases read in frame from the first base. According to the germline V gene (reference sequence), CDR1 reads MNHEY and CDR2 reads SMNVEV. The germline V and J ends show losses of 3 bases and 3 bases respectively, and no gene match explains 7 bases of the junction. This clonotype originated in a man aged 50-59 years with active COVID-19. Recombination connected TRBV27 to TRBJ2-2; 7 middle bases align to TRBD2. The sample consisted of peripheral blood. The DNA sequence follows: TGTGCCAGCAGTTTCCACAAGCGGGAAGACACCGGGGAGCTGTTTTTT. Translated, this gives CASSFHKREDTGELFF.